The clone carrying this TCR beta chain appeared a single time. Its antigen is as yet unknown. This record comes from a study of blood T cells in healthy people across ages. Study overall: T cells yielded about one barcoded beta molecule per two cells through template switching. Notes on the study in general: Without sorted subsets, naive and antigen-experienced compartments could not be conclusively compared.

Trimming cost V 6 bases and J 2 bases, with 19 bases left between them. The CDR3 runs 16 residues. The germline CDR1 and CDR2 sequences are MDHEN and SYDVKM. Using a J-beta primer mix together with a sample-barcoded 5' primer, a second PCR was run for roughly 6 to 12 cycles. TCRdb recomputed calls from the 5' RACE reads with MiXCR, one row per CDR3 protein. The sample records around 780,000 distinct CDR3 sequences, more than 55% being singletons. The chain uses TRBV28 and TRBJ2-5; D not resolved. The receptor was isolated from a man in his forties in good health. Sequencing used blood. CDR3 sequence reads: CASSSDRRTGQETQYF. The DNA of the CDR3 is TGTGCCAGCAGCTCGGACCGACGAACCGGTCAAGAGACCCAGTACTTC.